A selection of T cell receptor beta chains follows, all from one sample in a study of cytomegalovirus exposure and HLA in healthy donors. Here immunoSEQ multiplex PCR was the method, and the copy in TCRdb shows in-frame clones only, minus some. The sample has approximately 100,000 clones, around three quarters seen once; the top ten hold 3.5% to 5%. The sample was PBMCs. The receptors were sampled from a female donor in good health and CMV-seropositive. Each CDR3 is given with its conserved first and last residue. Fields, in order: V gene, J gene, CDR3 protein.

>TRBV6-4|TRBJ2-2
CAASHSSSGELFF
>TRBV4-3|TRBJ2-2
CASSHRQGFNTGELFF
>TRBV19|TRBJ2-1
CASSPGTSSWNEQFF
>TRBV7-2|TRBJ2-1
CASSSPSGNEQFF
>TRBV7-2|TRBJ2-5
CASSLSDSDQETQYF
>TRBV18|TRBJ2-2
CASSPPSGGANTGELFF
>TRBV5-1|TRBJ2-7
CASSLFRGSYEQYF
>TRBV9|TRBJ2-7
CASSTSGDSYEQYF
>TRBV7-6|TRBJ2-1
CASSKGGRGAYNEQFF
>TRBV19|TRBJ1-1
CAAKTGGNTEAFF
>TRBV5-6|TRBJ2-7
CASSSTSGRGAYEQYF
>TRBV19|TRBJ1-1
CASSMEGRDTEAFF
>TRBV9|TRBJ1-1
CASSPPRRSRGPLVAFF
>TRBV11-2|TRBJ2-7
CASSLQGGEQYF
>TRBV5-1|TRBJ1-6
CASSQGQGSRHSPLHF